This record looks at one T cell receptor (beta chain) sequence and its context. Diagnoses were established using clinical symptoms, serum thyroxine and TRAb, thyroid ultrasound and orbital computed tomography. RNA transcripts gave rise to amplified TCR beta CDR3 regions. HTBI primers were used for first-round RT-PCR of the TCR CDR3. From the multiplex PCR reads, TCRdb called clonotypes with MiXCR, one entry per CDR3 protein. The sample holds about 380,000 distinct CDR3 sequences, under 20% seen once. These data are taken from a study of T cells in Graves' hyperthyroidism and ophthalmopathy. Per the germline V gene, CDR1 is MNHEY and CDR2 is SMNVEV (reference sequence). Trimming stripped 5 bases from V and 5 bases from J, with 18 bases between. There are 15 residues in the CDR3.

Sequences were obtained from blood. The V gene is TRBV27, the J gene TRBJ1-2; a possible D gene is TRBD1 (5 bases). The receptor comes from a man younger than 30 with Graves' ophthalmopathy. For the CDR3, the DNA is TGTGCCAGCAGTGAGGGTGGGGGATCTCTTTATGGCTACACCTTC. Residues: CASSEGGGSLYGYTF.